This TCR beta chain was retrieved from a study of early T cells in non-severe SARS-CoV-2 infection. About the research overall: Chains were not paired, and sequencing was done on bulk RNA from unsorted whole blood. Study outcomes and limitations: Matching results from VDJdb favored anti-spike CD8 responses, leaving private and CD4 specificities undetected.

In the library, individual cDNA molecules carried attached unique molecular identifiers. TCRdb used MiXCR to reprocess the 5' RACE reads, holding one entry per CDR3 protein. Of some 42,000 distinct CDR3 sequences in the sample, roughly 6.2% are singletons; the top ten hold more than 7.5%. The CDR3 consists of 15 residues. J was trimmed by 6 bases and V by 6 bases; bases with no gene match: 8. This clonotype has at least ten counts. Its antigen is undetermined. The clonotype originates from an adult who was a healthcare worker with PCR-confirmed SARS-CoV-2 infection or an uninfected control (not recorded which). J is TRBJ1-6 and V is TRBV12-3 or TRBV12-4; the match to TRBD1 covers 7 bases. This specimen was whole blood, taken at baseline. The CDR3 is CASRYNRGSNSPLHF. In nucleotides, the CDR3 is TGTGCCAGCAGGTACAACAGGGGATCTAATTCACCCCTCCACTTT.